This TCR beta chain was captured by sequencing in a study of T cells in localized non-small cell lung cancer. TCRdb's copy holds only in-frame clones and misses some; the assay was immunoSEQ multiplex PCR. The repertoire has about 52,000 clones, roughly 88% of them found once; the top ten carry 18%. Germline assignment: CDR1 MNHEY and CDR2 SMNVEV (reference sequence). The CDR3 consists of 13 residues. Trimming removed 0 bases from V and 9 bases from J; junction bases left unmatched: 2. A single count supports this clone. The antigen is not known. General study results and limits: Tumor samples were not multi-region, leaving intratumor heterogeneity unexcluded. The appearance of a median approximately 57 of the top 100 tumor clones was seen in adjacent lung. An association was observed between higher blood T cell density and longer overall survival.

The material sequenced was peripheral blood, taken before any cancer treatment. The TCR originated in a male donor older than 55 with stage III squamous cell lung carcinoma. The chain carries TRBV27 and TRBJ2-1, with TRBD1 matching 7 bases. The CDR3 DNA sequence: TGTGCCAGCAGTTTATCGCCAGGGGGTGAGCAGTTCTTC. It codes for CASSLSPGGEQFF.